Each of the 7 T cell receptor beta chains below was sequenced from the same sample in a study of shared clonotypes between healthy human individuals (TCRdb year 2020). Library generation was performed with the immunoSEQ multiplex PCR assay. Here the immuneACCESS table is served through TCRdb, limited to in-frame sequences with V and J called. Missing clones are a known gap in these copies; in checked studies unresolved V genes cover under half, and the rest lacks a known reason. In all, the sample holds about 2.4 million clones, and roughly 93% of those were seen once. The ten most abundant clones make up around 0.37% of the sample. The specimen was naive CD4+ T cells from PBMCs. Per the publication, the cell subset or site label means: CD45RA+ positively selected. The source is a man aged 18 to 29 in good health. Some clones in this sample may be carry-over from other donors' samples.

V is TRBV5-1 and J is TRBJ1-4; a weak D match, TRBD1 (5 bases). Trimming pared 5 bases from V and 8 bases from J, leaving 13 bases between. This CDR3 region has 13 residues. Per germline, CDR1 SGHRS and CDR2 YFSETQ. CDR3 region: CASSVVGGEKLFF. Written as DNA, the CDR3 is TGCGCCAGCAGTGTGGTGGGGGGAGAAAAACTGTTTTTT.

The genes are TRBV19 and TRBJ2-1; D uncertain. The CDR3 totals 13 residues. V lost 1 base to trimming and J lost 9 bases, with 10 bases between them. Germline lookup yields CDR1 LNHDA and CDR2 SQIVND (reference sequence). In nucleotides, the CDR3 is TGTGCCAGTAGTATAGTTGCGTTCGGTGAGCAGTTCTTC. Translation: CASSIVAFGEQFF.

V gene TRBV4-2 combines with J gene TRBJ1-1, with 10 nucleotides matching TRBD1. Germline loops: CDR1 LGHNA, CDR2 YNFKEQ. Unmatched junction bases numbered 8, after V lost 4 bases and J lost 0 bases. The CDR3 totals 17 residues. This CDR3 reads CASSPLPGTGVNTEAFF. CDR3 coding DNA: TGTGCCAGCAGCCCTCTACCCGGGACAGGGGTGAACACTGAAGCTTTCTTT.

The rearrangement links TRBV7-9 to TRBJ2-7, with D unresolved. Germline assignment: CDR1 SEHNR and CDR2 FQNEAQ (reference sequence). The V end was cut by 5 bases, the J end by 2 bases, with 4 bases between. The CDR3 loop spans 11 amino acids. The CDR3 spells CASSQAYEQYF. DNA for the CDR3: TGTGCCAGCAGCCAGGCCTACGAGCAGTACTTC.

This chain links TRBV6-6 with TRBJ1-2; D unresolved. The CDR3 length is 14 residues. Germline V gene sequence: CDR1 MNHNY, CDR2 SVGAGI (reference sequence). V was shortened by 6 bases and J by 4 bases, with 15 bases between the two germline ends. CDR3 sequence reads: CASSDPPGIYGYTF. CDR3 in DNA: TGTGCCAGCAGCGACCCTCCGGGGATCTATGGCTACACCTTC.

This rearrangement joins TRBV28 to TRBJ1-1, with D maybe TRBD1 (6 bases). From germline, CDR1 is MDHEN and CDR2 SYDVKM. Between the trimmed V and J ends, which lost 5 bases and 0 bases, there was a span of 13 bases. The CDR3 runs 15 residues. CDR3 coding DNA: TGTGCCAGCAGTCGTTCAGGGGCCATGAACACTGAAGCTTTCTTT. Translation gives CASSRSGAMNTEAFF.

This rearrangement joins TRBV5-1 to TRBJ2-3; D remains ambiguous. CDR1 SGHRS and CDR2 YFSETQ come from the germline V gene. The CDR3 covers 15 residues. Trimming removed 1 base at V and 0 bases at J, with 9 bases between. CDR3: CASSLRAPSTDTQYF. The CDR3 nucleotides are TGCGCCAGCAGCTTGAGGGCCCCCAGCACAGATACGCAGTATTTT.